Below, 6 T cell receptor beta chains from the same sample are listed, as sequenced in a study of blood T cell repertoires in COVID-19. The data were produced by immunoSEQ multiplex PCR, yet TCRdb's version contains in-frame clones alone and is incomplete. The data show around 62,000 clones, with roughly 85% seen just once and roughly 25% held by the top ten. The specimen sequenced was peripheral blood. Receptors originate from a man over 45 with acute or convalescent COVID-19.

This chain uses TRBV5-1 with TRBJ1-1; D not certain. This CDR3 spans 11 amino acids. CDR1 and CDR2 (germline): SGHRS, YFSETQ. V lost 5 bases to trimming and J lost 8 bases, with 10 bases between them. The CDR3 loop reads CASREAGEAFF. The CDR3 nucleotides read TGCGCCAGCAGGGAGGCGGGGGAAGCTTTCTTT.

The CDR3 sequence: CASSKGGTAKNIQYF. Here the CDR3 DNA reads TGTGCCAGCAGCAAAGGAGGAACGGCCAAAAACATTCAGTACTTC. The chain carries TRBV21-1 and TRBJ2-4; the D call TRBD2 from the table was never checked on the DNA. TRBV21-1 constitutes a pseudogene. The CDR3 loop spans 15 amino acids.

V usage is TRBV3-1 (or the pseudogene TRBV3-2) and J usage is TRBJ2-1; 7 positions match TRBD2. The CDR3 consists of 15 residues. The germline gives CDR1 LGHDT, CDR2 YNNKEL (reference sequence). The ends lost 0 bases at V and 9 bases at J; junction bases unmatched: 8. The CDR3 DNA is TGTGCCAGCAGCCAAGAAGCGCTAGCGGTGGGTGAGCAGTTCTTC. It encodes CASSQEALAVGEQFF.

This clone was observed a single time. The chain recombines TRBV9 with TRBJ2-3; D call uncertain. The CDR3 consists of 13 residues. The V end was cut by 6 bases, the J end by 2 bases, with 10 bases between. Germline V gene data show CDR1 as SGDLS and CDR2 as YYNGEE. The CDR3 DNA reads as TGTGCCAGCACCAGTCCCAACACAGATACGCAGTATTTT. It codes for CASTSPNTDTQYF.

The rearrangement links TRBV18 to TRBJ1-5; 7 nucleotides line up with TRBD1. Germline CDR1 and CDR2: KGHSH and LQKENI. The CDR3 is 15 amino acids. Unmatched junction bases numbered 4, after V lost 4 bases and J lost 1 base. The CDR3 is CASSLGTASNQPQHF. The DNA of the CDR3 is TGTGCCAGCTCACTAGGGACAGCAAGCAATCAGCCCCAGCATTTT.

The chain recombines TRBV2 with TRBJ2-5; 7 bases agree with TRBD2. This CDR3 has 16 amino acids. The junction had 13 bases not matched to a gene; V was cut back by 4 bases and J by 5 bases. Germline loops: CDR1 SNHLY, CDR2 FYNNEI. CDR3 DNA: TGTGCCAGCAGTGGGACTAGGCGGGGAGGTGGGGAGACCCAGTACTTC. Amino acids: CASSGTRRGGGETQYF. The whole variable domain, filled in from reference TRBV2 and TRBJ2-5, reads EPEVTQTPSHQVTQMGQEVILRCVPISNHLYFYWYRQILGQKVEFLVSFYNNEISEKSEIFDDQFSVERPDGSNFTLKIRSTKLEDSAMYFCASSGTRRGGGETQYFGPGTRLLVL.